This TCR beta chain is from a study of blood T cell repertoires in COVID-19. Study summary: Samples representing acute and convalescent COVID-19 were sourced from the United States, Italy and Spain. From T cells, B-cell-depleted T cells, or PBMCs came the material, which was cDNA or gDNA.

This clone was seen only once. The V gene end was trimmed by 3 bases and the J gene end by 6 bases; junction bases not matched to a gene: 7. This CDR3 has 15 amino acids. Per the germline V gene, CDR1 is LNHDA and CDR2 is SQIVND (reference sequence). Original processing notes: Estimates of nucleated cell counts were drawn from the amplification of reference gene primers. The protocol was immunoSEQ multiplex PCR, while the TCRdb copy is restricted to in-frame clones and leaves out a portion. V, J and clone size were drawn from that table, and D and trimming were deduced from the DNA. The table lists over 70,000 clones, less than 95% of them singletons.

V and J are TRBV19 and TRBJ2-1; 8 nucleotides line up with TRBD1. Sequencing was done on a sample of peripheral blood. This TCR came from a man in his late teens or twenties with COVID-19, enrolled during active disease. CDR3 sequence (DNA): TGTGCCAGTAGTATCGGGACAGGTCGTAGCAATGAGCAGTTCTTC. Residues: CASSIGTGRSNEQFF. Drawing the rest from reference TRBV19 and TRBJ2-1, the complete variable domain is DGGITQSPKYLFRKEGQNVTLSCEQNLNHDAMYWYRQDPGQGLRLIYYSQIVNDFQKGDIAEGYSVSREKKESFPLTVTSAQKNPTAFYLCASSIGTGRSNEQFFGPGTRLTVL.